Below are 7 T cell receptor beta chains sequenced from a single sample in a study of T cell clones after liver transplantation. The method was immunoSEQ multiplex PCR; TCRdb's version includes in-frame clones alone and lacks a portion of them. The table lists about 51,000 clones, about 86% of them singletons. This material consisted of CD8+ T cells from blood, taken 12 months after liver transplant. The source of these receptors is a human patient who received a liver transplant. Some of the T cells might come from the graft donor.

The CDR3 sequence is CASSFLAGRPHNEQFF. CDR3 coding DNA: TGTGCCAGTAGTTTTCTAGCGGGACGGCCTCACAATGAGCAGTTCTTC. The chain carries TRBV19 and TRBJ2-1, with 9 bases that match TRBD2. Looked up from germline, CDR1 is LNHDA and CDR2 is SQIVND (reference sequence). J lost 5 bases, V lost 5 bases, and 10 bases had no gene match. The CDR3 spans 16 residues.

V and J are TRBV4-1 and TRBJ1-5, with D possibly being TRBD1 (5 bases). The CDR3 is 14 amino acids. V was cut by 0 bases and J by 9 bases, with 12 bases left in between. The germline gives CDR1 MGHRA, CDR2 YSYEKL. The CDR3 DNA sequence: TGCGCCAGCAGCCAAGATCGAAGGGGTCGGCCCCAGCATTTT. Its protein is CASSQDRRGRPQHF.

The CDR3 coding sequence is TGCGCCAGCACCCCTAGAACCGAGAACACTGAAGCTTTCTTT. Translated: CASTPRTENTEAFF. V gene TRBV4-1 combines with J gene TRBJ1-1; D gene ambiguous. The CDR3 is made up of 14 amino acids. CDR1 and CDR2 (germline): MGHRA, YSYEKL. V lost 7 bases and J 1 base, leaving 13 bases between the germline ends.

CDR3 amino acids: CASSLVPRTPAYEQYF. As DNA, the CDR3 is TGTGCCAGCAGCTTAGTTCCTCGGACACCTGCCTACGAGCAGTACTTC. The V call is TRBV11-2, the J call TRBJ2-7, with a weak D call TRBD1 (5 bases). The germline V and J ends were trimmed by 1 base and 2 bases, with 15 bases remaining between them. In germline, CDR1 is SGHAT, CDR2 FQNNGV. There are 16 residues in the CDR3. The whole variable domain, remainder taken from reference TRBV11-2 and TRBJ2-7, is EAGVAQSPRYKIIEKRQSVAFWCNPISGHATLYWYQQILGQGPKLLIQFQNNGVVDDSQLPKDRFSAERLKGVDSTLKIQPAKLEDSAVYLCASSLVPRTPAYEQYFGPGTRLTVT.

The CDR3 here is CASSLYAGNTEAFF. CDR3 nucleotides: TGTGCCAGCAGTTTATACGCGGGGAACACTGAAGCTTTCTTT. The V gene is TRBV28, the J gene TRBJ1-1; D remains unclear. Per germline, CDR1 MDHEN and CDR2 SYDVKM. V lost 1 base and J 1 base, leaving 7 bases between the germline ends. The CDR3 is made up of 14 amino acids.

The V gene is TRBV27, the J gene TRBJ2-2; a weak D match, TRBD1 (6 bases). Germline assignment: CDR1 MNHEY and CDR2 SMNVEV (reference sequence). Trimming took 5 bases from V and 0 from J, leaving 10 bases between them. The CDR3 length is 15 residues. The CDR3 DNA sequence: TGTGCCAGCAGTCTATGGGGGCCGAACACCGGGGAGCTGTTTTTT. This sequence encodes CASSLWGPNTGELFF.

This chain connects TRBV19 to TRBJ2-1; D gene unclear. CDR3 length: 15 residues. CDR1 LNHDA and CDR2 SQIVND come from the germline V gene (reference sequence). Trimming shortened V by 3 bases and J by 5 bases, and 14 bases separated the two germline ends. DNA for the CDR3: TGTGCCAGTAGTATCTTGGGCACTACCCACAATGAGCAGTTCTTC. Its protein is CASSILGTTHNEQFF. Full variable domain (rest looked up from reference TRBV19 and TRBJ2-1): DGGITQSPKYLFRKEGQNVTLSCEQNLNHDAMYWYRQDPGQGLRLIYYSQIVNDFQKGDIAEGYSVSREKKESFPLTVTSAQKNPTAFYLCASSILGTTHNEQFFGPGTRLTVL.